Below are 18 T cell receptor beta chains sequenced from a single sample in a study of blood T cell repertoires in COVID-19. Assay: immunoSEQ multiplex PCR; the TCRdb copy retains only in-frame clones and omits some. The sample shows 100,000 to 120,000 clones, 88% of them seen only once. The sample was peripheral blood. The origin of the receptors is a human donor in a cohort sampled during active COVID-19.

This clone was found once. The V gene is TRBV2, the J gene TRBJ1-1, with a tentative D call TRBD1 (6 bases). Deletions cut 7 bases from V and 6 bases from J, with 12 bases between. The CDR3 spans 12 residues. Per the germline V gene, CDR1 is SNHLY and CDR2 is FYNNEI. CDR3 in amino acids: CASNYRVAEAFF. The CDR3 DNA reads TGTGCCAGCAATTACAGGGTGGCTGAAGCTTTCTTT.

This rearrangement joins TRBV3-1 (or the pseudogene TRBV3-2) to TRBJ2-7; the match to TRBD2 covers 12 bases. Germline-derived CDR1 and CDR2 are LGHDT and YNNKEL (reference sequence). This CDR3 is built from 15 residues. With 1 base clipped from V and 9 bases from J, the junction kept 7 bases outside the gene matches. As DNA, the CDR3 is TGTGCCAGCAGCCAAGTATCTAGCGGGGGGGCTGCGCAGTACTTC. Amino acid sequence: CASSQVSSGGAAQYF.

This clone was found a few times. J is TRBJ1-2 and V is TRBV16; D call uncertain. Trimming removed 3 bases at V and 4 bases at J, with 12 bases between. Germline V gene lookup returns CDR1 KGHSY and CDR2 FQNENV. The CDR3 runs 14 residues. CDR3 protein: CASSQLDGGYGYTF. DNA for the CDR3: TGTGCCAGCAGCCAGCTAGATGGTGGCTATGGCTACACCTTC.

The rearrangement joins TRBV28 to TRBJ1-4, with TRBD1 as a possible D gene (6 bases). This CDR3 has 16 residues. Trimming pared 5 bases from V and 2 bases from J, leaving 15 bases between. Germline CDR1 and CDR2: MDHEN and SYDVKM. The CDR3 nucleotides read TGTGCCAGCAGTCCCGGTTTTGGGGGCACTAATGAAAAACTGTTTTTT. It is translated as CASSPGFGGTNEKLFF.

The rearrangement joins TRBV29-1 to TRBJ1-3; D might be TRBD1 (5 bases). This CDR3 contains 15 residues. V was clipped by 4 bases and J by 0 bases, with 13 bases between them. Germline-derived CDR1 and CDR2 are SQVTM and ANQGSEA. This CDR3 reads CSVVVQGFSGNTIYF. CDR3 bases: TGCAGCGTTGTTGTGCAGGGCTTCTCTGGAAACACCATATATTTT.

The rearrangement links TRBV29-1 to TRBJ2-3; D ambiguous. Trimming pared 2 bases from V and 0 bases from J, leaving 6 bases between. The CDR3 spans 13 residues. CDR1 and CDR2 (germline): SQVTM, ANQGSEA. CDR3 in DNA: TGCAGCGTTGAATGGCCGAGCACAGATACGCAGTATTTT. The encoded protein is CSVEWPSTDTQYF.

The chain combines TRBV19 with TRBJ2-2, with D possibly matching TRBD2 (6 bases). V shed 4 bases and J shed 3 bases, with 12 bases lying between them. Germline CDR1 LNHDA, CDR2 SQIVND (reference sequence). The length of the CDR3 is 15 residues. This CDR3 is CASSSRAGHTGELFF. In DNA form, the CDR3 reads TGTGCCAGTAGTAGCCGGGCGGGGCACACCGGGGAGCTGTTTTTT. Variable domain in full (rest from reference TRBV19 and TRBJ2-2): DGGITQSPKYLFRKEGQNVTLSCEQNLNHDAMYWYRQDPGQGLRLIYYSQIVNDFQKGDIAEGYSVSREKKESFPLTVTSAQKNPTAFYLCASSSRAGHTGELFFGEGSRLTVL.

The V gene is TRBV7-3, the J gene TRBJ2-7; TRBD1 aligns across 8 bases. Germline loops: CDR1 SGHTA, CDR2 FQGTGA. J gave up 3 bases and V 5 bases, and 6 bases lay outside the gene matches. The CDR3 contains 14 residues. CDR3 nucleotides: TGTGCCAGCAGCCAGGGGGCGGGGAACTACGAGCAGTACTTC. Protein product: CASSQGAGNYEQYF.

The CDR3 region has the DNA TGCGCCAGCAGCCAGCTTCACGCGGGTGTCGATGAAAAACTGTTTTTT. Translated: CASSQLHAGVDEKLFF. The chain is built from TRBV4-1 and TRBJ1-4; D is unresolved. Per the germline V gene, CDR1 is MGHRA and CDR2 is YSYEKL. Trimming pared 3 bases from V and 6 bases from J, leaving 17 bases between. The CDR3 extends over 16 amino acids.

The gene calls are TRBV6-5 and TRBJ2-7; 9 bases agree with TRBD1. CDR3 length equals 13 residues. Germline V CDR1 and CDR2: MNHEY, SVGAGI. J gave up 6 bases and V 6 bases, and 6 bases lay outside the gene matches. CDR3 protein: CASSRDRVAEQYF. DNA of the CDR3: TGTGCCAGCAGCAGGGACAGGGTCGCCGAGCAGTACTTC.

This chain joins TRBV7-9 and TRBJ2-7; 10 bases map to TRBD1. The junction had 9 bases not matched to a gene; V was cut back by 1 base and J by 6 bases. Germline CDR1 and CDR2: SEHNR and FQNEAQ (reference sequence). The length of the CDR3 is 16 residues. The CDR3 region has the DNA TGTGCCAGCAGCTTAGGATCAGACAGGGGGCAGCTCGAGCAGTACTTC. Translated, it gives CASSLGSDRGQLEQYF. Filled out from reference TRBV7-9 and TRBJ2-7, the complete variable domain reads DTGVSQNPRHKITKRGQNVTFRCDPISEHNRLYWYRQTLGQGPEFLTYFQNEAQLEKSRLLSDRFSAERPKGSFSTLEIQRTEQGDSAMYLCASSLGSDRGQLEQYFGPGTRLTVT.

CDR3: CASSLGQPYTEAFF. The CDR3 DNA is TGTGCCAGCAGCTTGGGACAGCCCTACACTGAAGCTTTCTTT. The V and J genes are TRBV28 and TRBJ1-1; TRBD1 agrees at 7 bases. The CDR3 is 14 residues long. Germline V gives CDR1 MDHEN, CDR2 SYDVKM. V shed 6 bases and J 3 bases; nucleotides not matched to a gene: 7. The complete variable domain, with remaining parts taken from reference TRBV28 and TRBJ1-1, reads DVKVTQSSRYLVKRTGEKVFLECVQDMDHENMFWYRQDPGLGLRLIYFSYDVKMKEKGDIPEGYSVSREKKERFSLILESASTNQTSMYLCASSLGQPYTEAFFGQGTRLTVV.

The rearrangement uses TRBV10-1 and TRBJ2-1; tentatively, D is TRBD1 (6 bases). CDR1 and CDR2 from the germline V gene are WNHNN and SYGVQD (reference sequence). This CDR3 is built from 13 residues. The ends were cut back, 3 bases at V and 8 bases at J, with 11 bases in the middle. In DNA, the CDR3 is TGCGCCAGCAGTGACGGCAGGGGTTATGAGCAGTTCTTC. Translating gives CASSDGRGYEQFF.

This clone appeared once. The chain carries TRBV9 and TRBJ2-1; 11 bases are a match to TRBD2. The V and J ends lost 0 bases and 4 bases, in that order; junction bases with no gene match: 3. CDR1 SGDLS and CDR2 YYNGEE come from the germline V gene. The CDR3 loop spans 16 amino acids. The DNA for the CDR3 is TGTGCCAGCAGCGTAGATCCTAGCGGGGGGTACAATGAGCAGTTCTTC. Residues: CASSVDPSGGYNEQFF. The full variable domain, its missing parts supplied by reference TRBV9 and TRBJ2-1, is DSGVTQTPKHLITATGQRVTLRCSPRSGDLSVYWYQQSLDQGLQFLIQYYNGEERAKGNILERFSAQQFPDLHSELNLSSLELGDSALYFCASSVDPSGGYNEQFFGPGTRLTVL.

V gene TRBV11-2 combines with J gene TRBJ2-1; 10 nucleotides agree with TRBD2. This CDR3 region has 18 residues. J gave up 4 bases and V 1 base, and 10 bases lay outside the gene matches. Germline V gene lookup returns CDR1 SGHAT and CDR2 FQNNGV. The CDR3 DNA is TGTGCCAGCAGCTTAGTAGGAGCGGGGGGGCGAACGTACAATGAGCAGTTCTTC. It translates to CASSLVGAGGRTYNEQFF.

This clone was seen only once. This chain joins TRBV5-4 and TRBJ1-2; 9 bases agree with TRBD1. The germline V gene encodes CDR1 SGHNT and CDR2 YYREEE (reference sequence). This CDR3 is built from 16 residues. With 3 bases clipped from V and 4 bases from J, the junction kept 10 bases outside the gene matches. The CDR3 here is CASSSLQGASGYGYTF. Here the CDR3 DNA reads TGTGCCAGCAGCTCACTACAGGGGGCTTCGGGCTATGGCTACACCTTC.

This clone was recorded a few times. V and J are TRBV4-2 and TRBJ1-1; perhaps TRBD1 as D (6 bases). The germline CDR1 and CDR2 sequences are LGHNA and YNFKEQ. The germline V and J ends were trimmed by 3 bases and 4 bases, with 15 bases remaining between them. The CDR3 is 15 residues long. CDR3 loop: CASSHSTGRGTEAFF. The CDR3 region has the DNA TGTGCCAGCAGCCATAGTACAGGGAGGGGCACTGAAGCTTTCTTT.

V gene TRBV7-2 combines with J gene TRBJ2-1; 11 positions agree with TRBD2. Germline CDR1 and CDR2: SGHTA and FQGNSA. V gave up 4 bases and J gave up 2 bases; unmatched junction bases: 10. The CDR3 has 18 amino acids. The DNA for the CDR3 is TGTGCCAGCAGCTCGCCCCGACTAGCGGGGCTCACCTACAATGAGCAGTTCTTC. Its protein is CASSSPRLAGLTYNEQFF.